This T cell receptor beta chain was profiled in a study of tumor-infiltrating lymphocytes in primary liver carcinoma. Study as a whole: Productive TCRbeta reads per sample were roughly 3.5 to 8 million, not differing by tissue. Study-level findings and limits: Less overlap was seen in tumor-adjacent and tumor-blood pairs than in tumor region pairs.

In the case of this clonotype: Its matching antigen is unknown.

The study co-extracted DNA and RNA from around 20-30 mg of unsorted bulk tissue. The CDR3 has 17 residues. Germline V lookup: CDR1 MNHNY, CDR2 SVGAGI (reference sequence). Constant-region priming of approximately 0.55 ug total RNA yielded TCR beta cDNA. Slightly modified ARM-PCR served as the procedure for the TCR beta libraries. These libraries came from three rounds of nested multiplex PCR. The first two PCR rounds used TRBV1-TRBV30 forward primers with a C-beta reverse primer, about 10 cycles each. TCRdb called the multiplex PCR reads again in MiXCR, with one record for every CDR3 protein. This repertoire shows about 54,000 distinct CDR3 sequences, roughly 77% found once; its top ten account for around 23%.

The source of this sequence is a man aged 35-49 years with primary liver carcinoma and hepatitis B virus infection. V usage is TRBV6-6 and J usage is TRBJ2-4; 8 bases agree with TRBD2. Material for sequencing was liver tumor tissue from sampling region 2. Subset noted: tumor region T2, inferior pole. The CDR3 nucleotides read TGTGTCACGTTGTGGGGGGGACTAGTGGGAGAAGAGGACATTCAGTACTTC. The encoded protein is CVTLWGGLVGEEDIQYF.